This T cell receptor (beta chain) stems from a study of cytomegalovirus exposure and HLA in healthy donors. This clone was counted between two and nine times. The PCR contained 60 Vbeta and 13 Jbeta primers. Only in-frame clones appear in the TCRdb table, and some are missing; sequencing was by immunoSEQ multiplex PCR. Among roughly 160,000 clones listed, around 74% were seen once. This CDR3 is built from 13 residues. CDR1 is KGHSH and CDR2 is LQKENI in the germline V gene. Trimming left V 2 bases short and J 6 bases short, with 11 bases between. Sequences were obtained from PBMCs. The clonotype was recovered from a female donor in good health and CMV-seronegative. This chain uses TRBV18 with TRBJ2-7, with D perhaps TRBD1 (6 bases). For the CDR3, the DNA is TGTGCCAGCTCACCAAAACAGGGACGCGAGCAGTACTTC. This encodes CASSPKQGREQYF.